This T cell receptor (beta chain) was recovered during a study of control samples from healthy donors and cancer patients. Here immunoSEQ multiplex PCR was the method, and the copy in TCRdb shows in-frame clones only, minus some. The sample carries approximately 170,000 clones, just over 85% recorded once. Per the germline V gene, CDR1 is MNHNY and CDR2 is SVGAGI (reference sequence). This CDR3 has 13 amino acids. V was cut by 8 bases and J by 9 bases, with 14 bases left in between. This clone occurred a few times. The chain has TRBV6-6 and TRBJ1-6, with no clear D. Sequences were obtained from blood. This sequence originates from a woman in her twenties or thirties in good health. For the CDR3, the DNA is TGTGCCAGCGGCCTGGGTGTAGGTTCACCCCTCCACTTT. Translation: CASGLGVGSPLHF.